Following are 16 T cell receptor beta chains from one sample sequenced in a study of OX40 agonist ivuxolimab in advanced cancers. Data came from immunoSEQ multiplex PCR; TCRdb stores just in-frame clones and leaves some out. The data show 55,000 to 85,000 clones, with about 94% seen just once and more than 7.5% held by the top ten. The source material was CD4+ or CD8+ T cells sorted from blood, sampled in a trial of the OX40 agonist ivuxolimab. These receptors were collected from an adult with an advanced solid tumor such as melanoma, head and neck, liver or kidney cancer.

CDR3 protein: CASSGTVGNEQFF. DNA for the CDR3: TGTGCCAGCAGTGGGACAGTGGGGAATGAGCAGTTCTTC. This chain uses TRBV25-1 with TRBJ2-1, with D possibly matching TRBD1 (6 bases). CDR3 size: 13 residues. Trimming shortened V by 4 bases and J by 7 bases, and 11 bases separated the two germline ends. Germline CDR1 MGHDK, CDR2 SYGVNS.

The V call is TRBV2, the J call TRBJ2-7; TRBD2 matches at 7 bases. The CDR3 extends over 12 amino acids. CDR1 is SNHLY and CDR2 is FYNNEI in the germline V gene. With V trimmed by 6 bases and J by 2 bases, 1 base remained unmatched. This chain's CDR3 is CASRGGAYEQYF. CDR3 nucleotides: TGTGCCAGCAGGGGAGGGGCCTACGAGCAGTACTTC.

The CDR3 reads CASHNRFNEQFF. As DNA, the CDR3 is TGTGCCAGCCACAACAGGTTCAATGAGCAGTTCTTC. The chain has TRBV2 and TRBJ2-1, with D maybe TRBD1 (5 bases). CDR1 and CDR2 (germline): SNHLY, FYNNEI. The CDR3 extends over 12 amino acids. Trimming shortened V by 8 bases and J by 6 bases, and 11 bases separated the two germline ends. The whole variable domain, filled in from reference TRBV2 and TRBJ2-1, reads EPEVTQTPSHQVTQMGQEVILRCVPISNHLYFYWYRQILGQKVEFLVSFYNNEISEKSEIFDDQFSVERPDGSNFTLKIRSTKLEDSAMYFCASHNRFNEQFFGPGTRLTVL.

The chain employs TRBV4-1 and TRBJ1-1, with D perhaps matching TRBD1 (6 bases). The germline V gene encodes CDR1 MGHRA and CDR2 YSYEKL. V shed 4 bases and J shed 2 bases, with 17 bases lying between them. CDR3 length: 16 amino acids. The DNA for the CDR3 is TGCGCCAGCAGCCCTACCGCGGACAGTCACAACACTGAAGCTTTCTTT. It yields the protein CASSPTADSHNTEAFF.

This clone has a single count. V usage is TRBV11-2 and J usage is TRBJ2-4, with 9 bases aligning to TRBD1. V was clipped by 6 bases and J by 1 base; unmatched bases: 7. The CDR3 sequence is 16 residues long. Germline CDR1 reads SGHAT; CDR2 reads FQNNGV. CDR3 sequence: CASSSGTGSAKNIQYF. The CDR3 DNA sequence: TGTGCCAGCAGTTCCGGGACAGGGTCGGCCAAAAACATTCAGTACTTC.

This rearrangement joins TRBV7-9 to TRBJ2-3, with 7 bases identical to TRBD2. The ends lost 5 bases at V and 6 bases at J; junction bases unmatched: 17. This CDR3 spans 17 amino acids. The germline V gene encodes CDR1 SEHNR and CDR2 FQNEAQ (reference sequence). The CDR3 DNA follows: TGTGCCAGCAGCCCCCGGGGAGGGACGGGTTCGGTGGATACGCAGTATTTT. It yields the protein CASSPRGGTGSVDTQYF.

CDR3 in amino acids: CASSMGLKNTEAFF. CDR3 sequence (DNA): TGTGCCAGCAGCATGGGACTTAAGAACACTGAAGCTTTCTTT. The chain is built from TRBV13 and TRBJ1-1, with D maybe TRBD1 (5 bases). The CDR3 is 14 residues long. V lost 5 bases, J lost 1 base, and 11 bases lay in between. Looked up from germline, CDR1 is PRHDT and CDR2 is FYEKMQ (reference sequence).

This clone was seen a single time. This rearrangement joins TRBV7-9 to TRBJ2-3, with D hard to call. Germline-derived CDR1 and CDR2 are SEHNR and FQNEAQ (reference sequence). The CDR3 sequence is 15 residues long. The V gene lost 0 bases and the J gene lost 6 bases, with 13 bases spanning the gap. CDR3 region: CASSLASRAIDTQYF. The CDR3 DNA reads as TGTGCCAGCAGCTTAGCGAGTCGAGCGATTGATACGCAGTATTTT.

The genes are TRBV13 and TRBJ2-1; 11 nucleotides line up with TRBD2. After removal of 4 bases from V and 3 bases from J, the junction contained 2 bases not matched to a gene. Germline V gene sequence: CDR1 PRHDT, CDR2 FYEKMQ (reference sequence). The CDR3 contains 15 residues. The CDR3 sequence: CASSSSGGYYNEQFF. The DNA for the CDR3 is TGTGCCAGCAGCTCTAGCGGGGGGTACTACAATGAGCAGTTCTTC.

The chain is built from TRBV4-2 and TRBJ1-2; 11 bases are a match to TRBD1. The CDR3 is 19 amino acids. Germline V gene sequence: CDR1 LGHNA, CDR2 YNFKEQ. V shed 3 bases and J 7 bases; nucleotides not matched to a gene: 19. CDR3 sequence (DNA): TGTGCCAGCAGCCACAAGACTCTTTCCCCCGGGACAGGGGGAGGTGGCTACACCTTC. Its translation is CASSHKTLSPGTGGGGYTF.

This chain uses TRBV5-4 with TRBJ1-2; D possibly corresponds to TRBD1 (6 bases). This CDR3 region has 19 residues. V gave up 4 bases and J gave up 3 bases, with 28 bases separating them. Germline CDR1 is SGHNT and CDR2 is YYREEE (reference sequence). The CDR3 nucleotides are TGTGCCAGCAGCCCGGGGGCCGTCAACTCCTTAACCGAATACTATGGCTACACCTTC. Translated, it gives CASSPGAVNSLTEYYGYTF.

The rearrangement uses TRBV15 and TRBJ2-5, with TRBD2 identical over 9 bases. Germline-derived CDR1 and CDR2 are LNHNV and YYDKDF (reference sequence). V dropped 3 bases and J dropped 1; count of bases not matched to a gene: 9. The CDR3 is 17 amino acids. The CDR3 DNA sequence: TGTGCCACCAGCAGGGTCCCTTCTAGCGGGGTCCAAGAGACCCAGTACTTC. Encoded protein: CATSRVPSSGVQETQYF.

This clone has only one observation. This chain uses TRBV5-6 with TRBJ2-7; 7 bases agree with TRBD1. CDR1 and CDR2 (germline): SGHDT, YYEEEE. Trimming took 6 bases from V and 4 from J; bases not matched to a gene: 13. The CDR3 consists of 15 residues. CDR3 DNA: TGTGCCAGCACCTCTCAGACAGGGACATGGTACGAGCAGTACTTC. It translates to CASTSQTGTWYEQYF.

This clone appeared a single time. The chain links TRBV5-1 to TRBJ2-7; D uncertain. The length of the CDR3 is 13 residues. Looked up from germline, CDR1 is SGHRS and CDR2 is YFSETQ. With 4 bases removed from V and 3 bases from J, the gap between germline ends came to 11 bases. CDR3 amino acids: CASSIVTHYEQYF. CDR3 nucleotide sequence: TGCGCCAGCAGCATTGTTACCCACTACGAGCAGTACTTC. Complete variable domain (other parts from reference TRBV5-1 and TRBJ2-7): KAGVTQTPRYLIKTRGQQVTLSCSPISGHRSVSWYQQTPGQGLQFLFEYFSETQRNKGNFPGRFSGRQFSNSRSEMNVSTLELGDSALYLCASSIVTHYEQYFGPGTRLTVT.

This sequence joins TRBV19 and TRBJ2-1; 12 bases are a match to TRBD2. Germline assignment: CDR1 LNHDA and CDR2 SQIVND (reference sequence). The CDR3 contains 15 residues. Trimming cost V 8 bases and J 4 bases; bases outside gene matches: 6. This CDR3 is CASRLAGGNYNEQFF. Here the CDR3 DNA reads TGTGCCAGTCGGCTAGCGGGGGGGAATTACAATGAGCAGTTCTTC.

CDR3 in amino acids: CASSQVNRGNYEQYF. CDR3 DNA sequence: TGTGCCAGCAGCCAAGTCAACAGGGGGAACTACGAGCAGTACTTC. The chain combines TRBV14 with TRBJ2-7; 8 nucleotides line up with TRBD1. CDR1 SGHDN and CDR2 FVKESK come from the germline V gene. This CDR3 is 15 amino acids long. V gave up 1 base and J gave up 3 bases; unmatched junction bases: 5.